Presented here are 32 T cell receptor beta chains from one specimen sequenced in a study of molecular identifiers for immune sequencing clone quantification. TCRdb reprocessed the PCR reads via MiXCR and lists one record per CDR3 protein. The sample includes nearly 650,000 distinct CDR3 sequences, roughly 27% of them seen just once. Sequencing input: naive CD8+ T cells from blood, with Jurkat cell RNA spiked in. The sample's subset: FACS-sorted CD8+CD4-CCR7+CD45RA+ naive T cells. All receptors derive from a human donor in good health. Some libraries in this study had Jurkat cell RNA spiked in.

A remark on this clonotype: Without the conserved terminal phenylalanine or tryptophan, this CDR3 likely stems from a read error. V is TRBV6-5 and J is TRBJ1-1; D is possibly TRBD1 (5 bases). Looked up from germline, CDR1 is MNHEY and CDR2 is SVGAGI. V lost 2 bases and J 4 bases, leaving 11 bases between the germline ends. This CDR3 spans 14 amino acids. In nucleotides, the CDR3 is TGTGCCAGCAGTTACCGTCGGGACTGCACTGAAGCTTTCCTT. Amino acids: CASSYRRDCTEAFL.

This clonotype has a handful of counts. The chain recombines TRBV20-1 with TRBJ1-2, with TRBD1 matching 7 bases. Germline-derived CDR1 and CDR2 are DFQATT and SNEGSKA (reference sequence). The length of the CDR3 is 14 residues. V gave up 5 bases and J gave up 3 bases; unmatched junction bases: 9. The CDR3 loop reads CSAPDGDSHYGYTF. The CDR3 DNA reads as TGCAGTGCTCCCGACGGGGACAGTCACTATGGCTACACCTTC.

This clonotype showed up just a few times. CDR3 DNA sequence: TGTGCCGACGAGGGCAATGAGCAGTTCTTC. It specifies CADEGNEQFF. The chain joins TRBV7-6 to TRBJ2-1, with D possibly matching TRBD2 (5 bases). CDR1 SGHVS and CDR2 FNYEAQ come from the germline V gene. The V gene lost 11 bases and the J gene lost 6 bases, with 8 bases spanning the gap. There are 10 residues in the CDR3.

This clonotype was counted a few times. The rearrangement joins TRBV16 to TRBJ2-7, with D possibly matching TRBD2 (6 bases). Trimming took 4 bases from V and 2 from J, leaving 12 bases between them. The germline V gene encodes CDR1 KGHSY and CDR2 FQNENV. The CDR3 runs 14 residues. CDR3 coding DNA: TGTGCCAGCAGCCCCCCGGGAGAGGCCTACGAGCAGTACTTC. Translating gives CASSPPGEAYEQYF.

This clonotype was counted only a few times. This chain links TRBV20-1 with TRBJ1-5; unclear D gene. Trimming stripped 5 bases from V and 4 bases from J, with 9 bases between. Germline assignment: CDR1 DFQATT and CDR2 SNEGSKA (reference sequence). The CDR3 covers 12 residues. CDR3 residues: CSAWQLNQPQHF. The DNA for the CDR3 is TGCAGTGCTTGGCAGTTGAATCAGCCCCAGCATTTT.

This chain joins TRBV7-9 and TRBJ2-3; the match to TRBD2 covers 7 bases. Unmatched junction bases numbered 8, after V lost 5 bases and J lost 0 bases. Germline V CDR1 and CDR2: SEHNR, FQNEAQ (reference sequence). The CDR3 has 16 amino acids. The CDR3 DNA reads TGTGCCAGCAGCATGGCGGGAGCCTTAAGCACAGATACGCAGTATTTT. It encodes CASSMAGALSTDTQYF.

The chain recombines TRBV6-1 with TRBJ2-7; D may be TRBD2 (5 bases). This CDR3 region has 12 residues. V was cut by 8 bases and J by 3 bases, with 11 bases left in between. The germline V gene has CDR1 MNHNS and CDR2 SASEGT. Here the CDR3 reads CASGSGNYEQYF. The CDR3 DNA reads as TGTGCCAGCGGTTCCGGGAACTACGAGCAGTACTTC.

On this clonotype: This may be a read error: a much more frequent sequence differs by one nucleotide. The chain links TRBV5-3 to TRBJ2-3; 8 nucleotides line up with TRBD2. TRBV5-3 is designated an ORF whose function remains uncertain. V trimming: 0 bases; J trimming: 2 bases; junction bases outside the gene matches: 2. The CDR3 has 15 amino acids. The CDR3 sequence: CARSLEAGVTDTQYF. CDR3 nucleotides: TGTGCCAGAAGCTTGGAAGCGGGGGTCACAGATACGCAGTATTTT.

This rearrangement joins TRBV6-2 or TRBV6-3 to TRBJ2-2; D uncertain. The CDR3 loop spans 15 amino acids. The V end lost 2 bases, the J end lost 2 bases, and 9 bases lay between the germline ends. Germline V gene lookup returns CDR1 MNHEY and CDR2 SVGEGT. This CDR3 reads CASSYLRPNTGELFF. CDR3 coding DNA: TGTGCCAGCAGTTACCTCCGGCCAAACACCGGGGAGCTGTTTTTT.

As for this clonotype: The limits of the CDR3 on the DNA are not certain, so only TCRdb's listed CDR3 is given. The chain has TRBV7-5 and TRBJ2-5; TRBD1 is the table's D call, not checked against the DNA. TRBV7-5 is shown as a pseudogene. With termini counted, the CDR3 has 18 amino acids. This chain's CDR3 is CISVPEAHTGELQETQYF.

This clonotype came up a few times. The CDR3 here is CASSPILTGSRGGKPLHF. DNA of the CDR3: TGCGCCAGCAGCCCTATTTTAACAGGGTCCCGTGGTGGTAAACCCCTCCACTTT. The chain employs TRBV4-3 and TRBJ1-6; the D gene is possibly TRBD1 (6 bases). The CDR3 sequence is 18 residues long. In germline, CDR1 is LGHNA, CDR2 YSLEER. V was shortened by 4 bases and J by 12 bases, with 28 bases between the two germline ends.

V usage is TRBV6-2 or TRBV6-3 and J usage is TRBJ2-2; no clear D. The CDR3 sequence is 12 residues long. From germline, CDR1 is MNHEY and CDR2 SVGEGT. V lost 8 bases, J lost 8 bases, and 12 bases lay in between. This CDR3 reads CASHWVRGELFF. The DNA for the CDR3 is TGTGCCAGCCACTGGGTGAGGGGGGAGCTGTTTTTT.

At least ten counts were recorded for this clonotype. This sequence joins TRBV7-2 and TRBJ1-4; D not certain. Germline-derived CDR1 and CDR2 are SGHTA and FQGNSA. The CDR3 length is 15 residues. V dropped 1 base and J dropped 6 bases, with 12 bases sitting between them. As DNA, the CDR3 is TGTGCCAGCAGCTTAGTGTCAGGTTGGGATGAAAAACTGTTTTTT. It codes for CASSLVSGWDEKLFF.

Many counts were recorded for this clonotype. The J gene is TRBJ2-7, the V gene TRBV27; no clear D. Germline V gene sequence: CDR1 MNHEY, CDR2 SMNVEV (reference sequence). The CDR3 loop spans 15 amino acids. With 5 bases removed from V and 1 base from J, the gap between germline ends came to 15 bases. The CDR3 nucleotides are TGTGCCAGCAGTCCCGATTTTCTAGGTTCCTACGAGCAGTACTTC. Amino acid sequence: CASSPDFLGSYEQYF.

This clonotype was counted at least ten times. The chain recombines TRBV27 with TRBJ1-1; D gene ambiguous. Germline V CDR1 and CDR2: MNHEY, SMNVEV (reference sequence). The V end lost 6 bases, the J end lost 0 bases, and 11 bases lay between the germline ends. The CDR3 loop spans 14 amino acids. The CDR3 here is CASRGAQMNTEAFF. The CDR3 bases are TGTGCCAGCAGGGGAGCACAGATGAACACTGAAGCTTTCTTT.

A note on this clonotype: One junction end does not reproduce the germline sequence, and a read error may be involved. This chain connects TRBV5-1 to TRBJ2-7; 10 bases are shared with TRBD2. The CDR3 length is 18 residues. Germline CDR1 is SGHRS and CDR2 is YFSETQ. CDR3 sequence: CASSLGSAASGRSYAQYF. CDR3 in DNA: TGCGCCAGCAGCTTGGGCAGCGCCGCTAGCGGGAGATCCTACGCGCAGTACTTC.

V gene TRBV7-9 combines with J gene TRBJ2-7; possibly TRBD2 for D (5 bases). Trimming stripped 5 bases from V and 3 bases from J, with 14 bases between. Germline V CDR1 and CDR2: SEHNR, FQNEAQ (reference sequence). The CDR3 sequence is 14 residues long. The CDR3 reads CASSRGLGGYEQYF. In nucleotides, the CDR3 is TGTGCCAGCAGCCGCGGACTGGGCGGCTACGAGCAGTACTTC. The full variable domain, with the rest looked up from reference TRBV7-9 and TRBJ2-7, is DTGVSQNPRHKITKRGQNVTFRCDPISEHNRLYWYRQTLGQGPEFLTYFQNEAQLEKSRLLSDRFSAERPKGSFSTLEIQRTEQGDSAMYLCASSRGLGGYEQYFGPGTRLTVT.

This clonotype has ten or more counts. The gene calls are TRBV11-1 and TRBJ2-3; 7 nucleotides agree with TRBD2. Germline V lookup: CDR1 SGHAT, CDR2 FQDESV (reference sequence). CDR3 length equals 13 residues. V shed 6 bases and J 5 bases; nucleotides not matched to a gene: 5. The CDR3 region is CASSNLAEDTQYF. The DNA for the CDR3 is TGTGCCAGCAGTAACCTAGCGGAAGATACGCAGTATTTT.

The V gene is TRBV27, the J gene TRBJ2-7, with 9 bases aligning to TRBD1. Germline V gene sequence: CDR1 MNHEY, CDR2 SMNVEV (reference sequence). The CDR3 has 16 residues. V was pared by 6 bases and J by 1 base, with 10 bases of the junction left unmatched. CDR3 amino acids: CASRLTGGTLSYEQYF. CDR3 nucleotide sequence: TGTGCCAGCAGGTTGACAGGGGGGACCCTTTCCTACGAGCAGTACTTC.

This clonotype was seen a few times. The J gene is TRBJ2-7, the V gene TRBV4-3; D may be TRBD1 (6 bases). Germline V lookup: CDR1 LGHNA, CDR2 YSLEER. With 0 bases removed from V and 2 bases from J, the gap between germline ends came to 11 bases. The CDR3 is made up of 15 amino acids. The CDR3: CASSQDPQGPYEQYF. DNA for the CDR3: TGCGCCAGCAGCCAAGATCCACAGGGTCCCTACGAGCAGTACTTC.

This clonotype was observed many times. The chain recombines TRBV6-6 with TRBJ2-3, with 7 bases matching TRBD2. The J segment lost 5 bases and the V segment lost 3 bases, leaving 14 bases of the junction unmatched. This CDR3 has 17 amino acids. Germline V CDR1 and CDR2: MNHNY, SVGAGI (reference sequence). The CDR3 loop reads CASSYPESGVGGDTQYF. The CDR3 DNA is TGTGCCAGCAGTTATCCTGAAAGCGGGGTGGGAGGAGATACGCAGTATTTT.

Turning to this clonotype: A read error may account for a junction end that differs from germline. The rearrangement joins TRBV28 to TRBJ1-5; D is uncertain. The germline V gene encodes CDR1 MDHEN and CDR2 SYDVKM. The CDR3 runs to 16 residues. The CDR3 loop is CASSPAGLGVNQPRHF. As DNA, the CDR3 is TGTGCCAGCAGTCCCGCGGGCCTAGGAGTAAATCAGCCCCGGCATTTT.

This clonotype was found many times. This chain joins TRBV12-3 or TRBV12-4 and TRBJ2-7; D unclear. The CDR3 extends over 12 amino acids. The ends were cut back, 3 bases at V and 5 bases at J, with 8 bases in the middle. The CDR3 loop reads CASSFSGNEQYF. CDR3 DNA sequence: TGTGCCAGCAGTTTTTCGGGTAACGAGCAGTACTTC.

This clonotype has more than one count but fewer than ten. The CDR3: CASSMGQGLNTEAFF. As DNA, the CDR3 is TGTGCCAGTAGTATGGGCCAGGGACTGAACACTGAAGCTTTCTTT. The chain recombines TRBV19 with TRBJ1-1; a weak D match, TRBD1 (5 bases). The CDR3 contains 15 residues. V was pared by 3 bases and J by 0 bases, with 11 bases between. Germline V gives CDR1 LNHDA, CDR2 SQIVND (reference sequence).

The V call is TRBV20-1, the J call TRBJ2-7; TRBD1 matches at 7 bases. Per germline, CDR1 DFQATT and CDR2 SNEGSKA (reference sequence). This CDR3 has 16 amino acids. Trimming removed 2 bases from V and 3 bases from J; junction bases left unmatched: 13. CDR3 loop: CSARSTPGTAVYEQYF. Here the CDR3 DNA reads TGCAGTGCTAGATCTACTCCCGGGACAGCGGTCTACGAGCAGTACTTC.

The gene calls are TRBV4-1 and TRBJ1-6, with D possibly matching TRBD1 (6 bases). The germline V gene has CDR1 MGHRA and CDR2 YSYEKL. V lost 6 bases to trimming and J lost 12 bases, with 18 bases between them. The CDR3 length is 14 residues. For the CDR3, the DNA is TGCGCCAGCAGTCGTCCAGGGGAAGGAGAACCCCTCCACTTT. Protein sequence: CASSRPGEGEPLHF.

The rearrangement joins TRBV15 to TRBJ1-1, with TRBD1 matching 8 bases. Per germline, CDR1 LNHNV and CDR2 YYDKDF (reference sequence). J lost 4 bases, V lost 2 bases, and 6 bases had no gene match. The CDR3 extends over 15 amino acids. CDR3 amino acids: CATSRPNDRGTEAFF. The CDR3 nucleotides read TGTGCCACCAGCAGACCCAACGACAGGGGCACTGAAGCTTTCTTT.

J is TRBJ2-1 and V is TRBV4-3; 10 bases line up with TRBD2. The CDR3 is 17 amino acids. CDR1 LGHNA and CDR2 YSLEER come from the germline V gene. With V trimmed by 3 bases and J by 5 bases, 10 bases remained unmatched. The DNA of the CDR3 is TGCGCCAGCAGCCAGGCCGCTCGGACTAGCGGTCACAATGAGCAGTTCTTC. This gives the protein CASSQAARTSGHNEQFF.

This clonotype was detected many times. The CDR3 is CASSSGEPYNEQFF. In DNA form, the CDR3 reads TGCGCCAGCAGCTCAGGGGAACCCTACAATGAGCAGTTCTTC. This chain uses TRBV4-3 with TRBJ2-1, with D possibly TRBD1 on 6 matching bases. Trimming took 5 bases from V and 2 from J, leaving 10 bases between them. CDR1 LGHNA and CDR2 YSLEER come from the germline V gene. The CDR3 has 14 residues.

Regarding this clonotype: No conserved phenylalanine or tryptophan ends this CDR3, so it is likely a read error. The chain links TRBV19 to TRBJ2-7, with D perhaps TRBD2 (5 bases). V lost 10 bases and J lost 3, with 16 bases in between. This CDR3 is 13 amino acids long. Germline V lookup: CDR1 LNHDA, CDR2 SQIVND (reference sequence). CDR3 DNA: TGTGCCACATCGAGCGGTCCCGGCTACGAGCAGTACCTC. It yields the protein CATSSGPGYEQYL.

CDR3 DNA sequence: TGTGCCAGTGGGATTAACTACGAGCAGTACTTC. It yields the protein CASGINYEQYF. The chain combines TRBV12-3 or TRBV12-4 with TRBJ2-7; D gene uncertain. Trimming cost V 9 bases and J 3 bases, with 9 bases left between them. The CDR3 contains 11 residues.

V and J are TRBV19 and TRBJ1-5, with a possible D match to TRBD1 (5 bases). The CDR3 sequence is 15 residues long. V dropped 8 bases and J dropped 7 bases, with 21 bases sitting between them. The germline V gene has CDR1 LNHDA and CDR2 SQIVND (reference sequence). The CDR3 coding sequence is TGTGCCAGTCACCAAGGGTGGGCTGCAGGGCAGCCCCAGCATTTT. As protein: CASHQGWAAGQPQHF.